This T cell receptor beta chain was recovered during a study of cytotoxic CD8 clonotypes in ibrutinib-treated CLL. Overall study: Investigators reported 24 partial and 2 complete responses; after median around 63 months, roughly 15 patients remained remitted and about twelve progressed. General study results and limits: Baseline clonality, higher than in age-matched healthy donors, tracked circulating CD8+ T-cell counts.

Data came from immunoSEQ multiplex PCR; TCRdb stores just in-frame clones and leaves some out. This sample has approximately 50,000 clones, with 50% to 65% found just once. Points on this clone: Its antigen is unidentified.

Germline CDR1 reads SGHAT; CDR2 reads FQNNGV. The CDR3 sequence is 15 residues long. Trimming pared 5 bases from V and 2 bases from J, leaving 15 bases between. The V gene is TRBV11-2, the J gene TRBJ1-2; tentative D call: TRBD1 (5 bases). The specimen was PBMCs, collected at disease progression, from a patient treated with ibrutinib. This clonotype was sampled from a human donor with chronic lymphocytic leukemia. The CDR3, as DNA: TGTGCCAGCAGCCCAACCCCGCAGGGAAACTATGGCTACACCTTC. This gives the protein CASSPTPQGNYGYTF.